The table lists the clone carrying this T cell receptor (beta chain) with a few counts. The antigen remains undetermined. The data derive from a study of blood T cells in healthy people across ages. Study-wide background: For every two T cells, template switching captured about one barcoded beta molecule.

The second PCR ran roughly 6 to 11 cycles with a sample-barcoded 5' primer and J-beta primers. Each of the cDNA molecules was tagged by a template-switch adaptor with 12 random nucleotides. CDR3-containing paired-end reads numbered at least 2.5 million in each sample. Via MiXCR, TCRdb re-called the 5' RACE reads, giving one row per CDR3 protein. Of 780,000 or so distinct CDR3 sequences in the sample, approximately 53% are singletons; the top ten hold roughly 25%. Overall study findings and caveats: Diversity figures based on one million T cells were deemed too low.

This CDR3 spans 19 amino acids. From germline, CDR1 is DFQATT and CDR2 SNEGSKA (reference sequence). V shed 6 bases and J 1 base; nucleotides not matched to a gene: 14. The TCR comes from a man aged 35-49 years in good health. The material sequenced was blood. The V call is TRBV20-1, the J call TRBJ2-5; 16 nucleotides agree with TRBD2. The CDR3 nucleotides are TGCAGTGCCAGGGGACTAGCGGGAGGGTATAAGGGGAGCCAAGAGACCCAGTACTTC. Amino acids: CSARGLAGGYKGSQETQYF.